The rows below give T cell receptor beta chains drawn from one sample of a study of T cell changes during pregnancy in multiple sclerosis. This table comes from immunoSEQ multiplex PCR, and its TCRdb copy is limited to in-frame clones, with some not included. In the table there are around 50,000 clones, approximately 90% of which are singletons. Sample: CD8+ T cells from peripheral blood mononuclear cells, taken in the second trimester of pregnancy. All receptors derive from a female donor with multiple sclerosis, enrolled in a pregnancy study. Each CDR3 is given with its conserved first and last residue. D genes are given only for firm matches. The size of a clone is reported for some rows only, either as once, few or many, or as a class for expanded clones.

D gene	clone size	V gene	J gene	CDR3 protein	CDR3 DNA
.	.	TRBV13	TRBJ2-5	CASSLGGRLETQYF	TGTGCCAGCAGCCTAGGGGGGCGCCTAGAGACCCAGTACTTC
.	once	TRBV6-6	TRBJ2-5	CASSYGGQVQETQYF	TGTGCCAGCAGTTACGGCGGGCAGGTACAAGAGACCCAGTACTTC
.	once	TRBV5-6	TRBJ1-3	CASSLGGGSGNTIYF	TGTGCCAGCAGCTTGGGAGGGGGCTCTGGAAACACCATATATTTT
TRBD2	.	TRBV7-2	TRBJ2-7	CASISGGPSYEQYF	TGTGCCAGCATTTCGGGGGGGCCCTCCTACGAGCAGTACTTC
TRBD1	.	TRBV7-9	TRBJ2-1	CASSPGRVEGAYNEQFF	TGTGCCAGCAGCCCAGGCCGGGTTGAGGGGGCTTACAATGAGCAGTTCTTC
TRBD2	.	TRBV11-1	TRBJ2-3	CASNGLALDTQYF	TGTGCCAGCAACGGACTAGCCCTAGATACGCAGTATTTT
.	.	TRBV2	TRBJ1-4	CASMTWRQGGEKLFF	TGTGCCAGCATGACATGGCGGCAGGGTGGAGAAAAACTGTTTTTT
.	.	TRBV7-8	TRBJ1-5	CASSSFNQPQHF	TGTGCCAGCAGCTCCTTTAATCAGCCCCAGCATTTT
TRBD2	many	TRBV7-2	TRBJ2-3	CASSPGLGTDTQYF	TGTGCCAGCAGCCCAGGACTAGGCACAGATACGCAGTATTTT
.	.	TRBV6-5	TRBJ1-1	CASSYTRFDTEAFF	TGTGCCAGCAGTTATACCCGGTTCGACACTGAAGCTTTCTTT
TRBD1	.	TRBV11-1	TRBJ1-2	CASSLRDSPYGYTF	TGTGCCAGCAGCTTACGGGACAGTCCCTATGGCTACACCTTC
TRBD1	.	TRBV7-8	TRBJ1-1	CASSPGQGDMNTEAFF	TGTGCCAGCAGCCCCGGACAGGGGGACATGAACACTGAAGCTTTCTTT
.	.	TRBV12-5	TRBJ2-1	CASGLIRYNEQFF	TGTGCTAGTGGTTTGATCAGGTACAATGAGCAGTTCTTC
.	.	TRBV2	TRBJ1-2	CASSEGGYGYTF	TGTGCCAGCAGTGAGGGGGGGTATGGCTACACCTTC
.	once	TRBV4-1	TRBJ2-7	CASSQVQGGVYEQYF	TGCGCCAGCAGCCAAGTTCAGGGGGGAGTTTACGAGCAGTACTTC
TRBD1	.	TRBV2	TRBJ1-5	CASSGRDRVHLEGNQPQHF	TGTGCCAGCAGTGGCCGGGACAGGGTACATTTGGAGGGCAATCAGCCCCAGCATTTT
.	once	TRBV27	TRBJ1-1	CASRTLTGLLAEAFF	TGTGCCAGCAGGACCTTGACAGGACTTTTGGCTGAAGCTTTCTTT
.	.	TRBV11-3	TRBJ1-6	CASSLGTGNSPLHF	TGTGCCAGCAGCTTAGGGACGGGAAATTCACCCCTCCACTTT
.	.	TRBV6-6	TRBJ2-7	CASNDGLSEQYF	TGTGCCAGCAACGATGGACTGAGTGAGCAGTACTTC
TRBD1	.	TRBV15	TRBJ2-1	CATSSDRGPYNEQFF	TGTGCCACCAGCTCGGACAGGGGGCCCTACAATGAGCAGTTCTTC
TRBD2	.	TRBV19	TRBJ2-1	CASSLAGGLGNEQFF	TGTGCCAGTAGTCTAGCGGGGGGCCTGGGGAATGAGCAGTTCTTC
.	.	TRBV6-5	TRBJ1-4	CASSYEPRGGKLFF	TGTGCCAGCAGTTACGAGCCGAGAGGCGGAAAACTGTTTTTT
TRBD1	once	TRBV2	TRBJ2-7	CASSDHAGTGVEQYF	TGTGCCAGCAGTGACCACGCCGGGACAGGGGTCGAGCAGTACTTC
.	.	TRBV6-6	TRBJ2-2	CAIYSTGELFF	TGTGCCATCTATAGCACCGGGGAGCTGTTTTTT
TRBD1	.	TRBV29-1	TRBJ2-7	CSVGDRSYEQYF	TGCAGCGTTGGGGACAGAAGTTACGAGCAGTACTTC
.	.	TRBV6-1	TRBJ2-7	CASSEGADTYEQYF	TGTGCCAGCAGTGAAGGTGCGGATACCTACGAGCAGTACTTC
.	.	TRBV13	TRBJ2-1	CASTLHGGEQFF	TGTGCCAGCACCTTACACGGGGGTGAGCAGTTCTTC
.	once	TRBV6-5	TRBJ2-3	CASSYVAGSQDTQYF	TGTGCCAGCAGTTACGTCGCGGGGAGTCAAGATACGCAGTATTTT
.	.	TRBV10-1	TRBJ1-4	CASGSVVEKLFF	TGCGCCAGCGGTTCGGTAGTGGAAAAACTGTTTTTT